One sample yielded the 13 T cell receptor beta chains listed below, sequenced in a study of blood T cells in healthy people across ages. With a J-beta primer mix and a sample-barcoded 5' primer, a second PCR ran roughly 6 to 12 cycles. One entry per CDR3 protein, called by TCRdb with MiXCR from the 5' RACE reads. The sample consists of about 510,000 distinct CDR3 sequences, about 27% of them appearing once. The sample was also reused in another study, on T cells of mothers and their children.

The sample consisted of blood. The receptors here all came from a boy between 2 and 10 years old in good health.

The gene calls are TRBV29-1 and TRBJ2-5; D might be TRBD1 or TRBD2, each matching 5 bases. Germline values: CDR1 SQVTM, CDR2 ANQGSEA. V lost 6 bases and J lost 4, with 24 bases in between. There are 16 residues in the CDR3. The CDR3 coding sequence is TGCAGCGTAGCCAGAACCGGGACCTCCTCGCGAGAGACCCAGTACTTC. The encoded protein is CSVARTGTSSRETQYF.

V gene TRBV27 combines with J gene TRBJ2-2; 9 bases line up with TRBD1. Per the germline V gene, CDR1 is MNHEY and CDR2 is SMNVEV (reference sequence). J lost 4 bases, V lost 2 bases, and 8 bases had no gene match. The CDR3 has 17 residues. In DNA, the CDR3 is TGTGCCAGCAGTTTAAGGATAGGGGGACAGGGCACCGGGGAGCTGTTTTTT. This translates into CASSLRIGGQGTGELFF.

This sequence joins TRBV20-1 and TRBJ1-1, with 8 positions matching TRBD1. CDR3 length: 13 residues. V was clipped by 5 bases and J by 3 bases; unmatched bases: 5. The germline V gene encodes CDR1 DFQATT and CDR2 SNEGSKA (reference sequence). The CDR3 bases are TGCAGTGCTCACAGGGGGGGGGACACTGAAGCTTTCTTT. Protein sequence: CSAHRGGDTEAFF.

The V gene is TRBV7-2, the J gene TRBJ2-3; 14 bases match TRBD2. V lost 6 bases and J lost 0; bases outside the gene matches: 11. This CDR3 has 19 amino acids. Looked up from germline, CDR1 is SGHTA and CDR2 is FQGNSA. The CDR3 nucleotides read TGTGCCAGCAGTCTTCGACTAGCGGGGGGGCTCGGAAGCACAGATACGCAGTATTTT. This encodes CASSLRLAGGLGSTDTQYF.

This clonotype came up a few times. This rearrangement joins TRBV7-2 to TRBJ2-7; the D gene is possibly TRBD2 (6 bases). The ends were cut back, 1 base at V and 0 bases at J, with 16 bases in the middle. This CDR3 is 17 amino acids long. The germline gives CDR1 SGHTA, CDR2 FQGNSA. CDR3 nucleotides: TGTGCCAGCAGCTTAGTCTCAGCGGGTGGGGTCTCCTACGAGCAGTACTTC. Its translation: CASSLVSAGGVSYEQYF. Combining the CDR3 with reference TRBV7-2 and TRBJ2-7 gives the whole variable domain GAGVSQSPSNKVTEKGKDVELRCDPISGHTALYWYRQSLGQGLEFLIYFQGNSAPDKSGLPSDRFSAERTGGSVSTLTIQRTQQEDSAVYLCASSLVSAGGVSYEQYFGPGTRLTVT.

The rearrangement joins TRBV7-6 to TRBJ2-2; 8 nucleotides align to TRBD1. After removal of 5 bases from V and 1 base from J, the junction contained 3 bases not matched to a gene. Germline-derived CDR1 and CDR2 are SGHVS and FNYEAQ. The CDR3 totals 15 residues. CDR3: CASSRGTGNTGELFF. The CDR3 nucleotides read TGTGCCAGCAGCCGGGGGACAGGGAACACCGGGGAGCTGTTTTTT.

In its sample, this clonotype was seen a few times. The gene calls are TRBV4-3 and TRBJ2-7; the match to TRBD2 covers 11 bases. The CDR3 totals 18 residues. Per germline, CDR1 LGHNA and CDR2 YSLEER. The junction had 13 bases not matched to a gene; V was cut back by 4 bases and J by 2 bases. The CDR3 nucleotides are TGCGCCAGCAGCCTGAACTCAGGGGCTAGCGGGAGGACCTACGAGCAGTACTTC. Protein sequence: CASSLNSGASGRTYEQYF.

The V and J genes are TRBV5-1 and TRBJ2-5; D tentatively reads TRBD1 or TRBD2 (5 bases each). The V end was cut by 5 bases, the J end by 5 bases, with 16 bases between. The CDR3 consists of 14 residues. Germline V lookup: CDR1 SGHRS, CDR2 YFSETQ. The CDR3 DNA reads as TGCGCCAGCAGGGGGGTCGTGAGAGAGGAGACCCAGTACTTC. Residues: CASRGVVREETQYF. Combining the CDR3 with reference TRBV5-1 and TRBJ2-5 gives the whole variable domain KAGVTQTPRYLIKTRGQQVTLSCSPISGHRSVSWYQQTPGQGLQFLFEYFSETQRNKGNFPGRFSGRQFSNSRSEMNVSTLELGDSALYLCASRGVVREETQYFGPGTRLLVL.

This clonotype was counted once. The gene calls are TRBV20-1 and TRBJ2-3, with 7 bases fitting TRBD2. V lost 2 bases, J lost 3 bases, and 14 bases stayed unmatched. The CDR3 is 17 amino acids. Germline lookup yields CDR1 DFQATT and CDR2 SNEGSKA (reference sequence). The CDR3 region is CSARPYVDAGETDTQYF. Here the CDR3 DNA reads TGCAGTGCTAGACCGTACGTTGATGCGGGGGAGACAGATACGCAGTATTTT.

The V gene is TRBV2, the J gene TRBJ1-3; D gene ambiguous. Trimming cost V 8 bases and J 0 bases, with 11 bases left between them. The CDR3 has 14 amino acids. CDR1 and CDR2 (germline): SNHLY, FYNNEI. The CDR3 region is CASLDGSSGNTIYF. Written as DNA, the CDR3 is TGTGCCAGCTTGGACGGTAGCTCTGGAAACACCATATATTTT.

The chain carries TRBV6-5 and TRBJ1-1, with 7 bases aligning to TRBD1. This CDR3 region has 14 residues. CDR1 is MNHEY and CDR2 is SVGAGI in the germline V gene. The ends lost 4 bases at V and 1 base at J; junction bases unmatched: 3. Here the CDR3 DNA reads TGTGCCAGCAGTTGGGGGACAGAGAACACTGAAGCTTTCTTT. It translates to CASSWGTENTEAFF.

The CDR3 DNA is TGTGCCAGCAGCTTAGGGGAGGGGTCTAACTATGGCTACACCTTC. Translated: CASSLGEGSNYGYTF. J is TRBJ1-2 and V is TRBV7-2; perhaps TRBD1 as D (5 bases). V was shortened by 1 base and J by 0 bases, with 9 bases between the two germline ends. Per germline, CDR1 SGHTA and CDR2 FQGNSA. This CDR3 is built from 15 residues.

This CDR3 reads CASSLIVSTEAFF. The CDR3 DNA is TGTGCCAGCAGTTTAATAGTGAGCACTGAAGCTTTCTTT. This chain joins TRBV12-3 or TRBV12-4 and TRBJ1-1; no definite D call. This CDR3 has 13 amino acids. Trimming shortened V by 2 bases and J by 4 bases, and 8 bases separated the two germline ends.